This is a list of T cell receptor beta chains from one sample in a study of beta chain features in type 1 diabetes. The data were produced by immunoSEQ multiplex PCR, yet TCRdb's version contains in-frame clones alone and is incomplete. This table has fewer than 300,000 clones, around 21% appearing once. Sequences were obtained from naive CD4+ T cells from blood. These receptors were taken from a woman in her 40s with type 1 diabetes. CDR3s include the opening cysteine and the closing phenylalanine or tryptophan.

v_gene: TRBV6-1; CDR3aa: CASSGGMLGVARYEQYF
v_gene: TRBV11-1; CDR3aa: CASSQQLSYEQYF
v_gene: TRBV27; CDR3aa: CASSLRLRSSPLHF
v_gene: TRBV7-2; CDR3aa: CASSPPGGSITGEQYF
v_gene: TRBV30; CDR3aa: CAWSAGAANQPQHF
v_gene: TRBV29-1; CDR3aa: CSVEDPTVSGANVLTF
v_gene: TRBV6-1; CDR3aa: CASSKAGAEQFF
v_gene: TRBV7-2; CDR3aa: CASSLGLAGEQFF
v_gene: TRBV5-4; CDR3aa: CASSEPGLAATYEQYF
v_gene: TRBV7-9; CDR3aa: CASSTGQGVHEQYF
v_gene: TRBV6-5; CDR3aa: CASSYSGRTYGYTF
v_gene: TRBV6-6; CDR3aa: CASSYLGGYTF
v_gene: TRBV9; CDR3aa: CASSVFSGRAWETQYF
v_gene: TRBV4-3; CDR3aa: CASSQGANTGELFF
v_gene: TRBV9; CDR3aa: CASSPGQGLPYEQYF
v_gene: TRBV7-9; CDR3aa: CASSLLQGNGYTF
v_gene: TRBV9; CDR3aa: CASSVGSESNTEAFF
v_gene: TRBV9; CDR3aa: CASSVGLPPAGELFF
v_gene: TRBV25-1; CDR3aa: CASSDGGKTNEQFF
v_gene: TRBV4-1; CDR3aa: CASSQLLAADYNEQFF
v_gene: TRBV18; CDR3aa: CASSLGQGDGYTF
v_gene: TRBV29-1; CDR3aa: CSGARQGDEQYF
v_gene: TRBV19; CDR3aa: CASSPFSSTDTQYF
v_gene: TRBV6-5; CDR3aa: CATLVLLNYGYTF
v_gene: TRBV28; CDR3aa: CASRGLYEQYF
v_gene: TRBV30; CDR3aa: CAWLAGAGNEQFF
v_gene: TRBV29-1; CDR3aa: CSAKSRDRDTGELFF